This T cell receptor (beta chain) was found in a study of identical twins. Findings of the study overall: Twins showed weaker excess sharing in their beta out-of-frame sequences.

This clonotype was observed a few times. Its antigen remains unidentified. Healthy Caucasian individuals made up all the donors. The CDR3 runs to 16 residues. V shed 4 bases and J 3 bases; nucleotides not matched to a gene: 9. CDR1 is SGHRS, CDR2 YFSETQ, per germline. A single record per CDR3 protein comes from TCRdb applying MiXCR to the 5' RACE reads. The data contain some 900,000 distinct CDR3 sequences, 9% to 15% of them singletons. These records were also assigned to another study, of yellow fever vaccine responses in identical twins. That report adds: Twins showed a vaccine T cell response that reportedly seemed partly convergent, partly personalized.

The chain employs TRBV5-1 and TRBJ2-2; TRBD1 matches at 7 bases. This TCR came from a woman between 18 and 29 years old in good health. Sequenced: PBMCs. The CDR3 DNA follows: TGCGCCAGCAGCACACACCGACAGGGTTACACCGGGGAGCTGTTTTTT. This codes for CASSTHRQGYTGELFF.